A single sample is the source of the 9 T cell receptor beta chains below, sequenced in a study of shared clonotypes between healthy human individuals (dated by TCRdb to 2020 to 2022). The library was obtained by the immunoSEQ multiplex PCR assay. This is the immuneACCESS table as TCRdb keeps it, with only in-frame sequences that have V and J called. A part of the clones is gone; compared with another copy, unresolved V genes explain less than half, and the rest is unexplained. A total of roughly 480,000 clones appear in this sample, around three quarters of them only once. Approximately 12% of the sample goes to the ten largest clones. Material: PBMCs. The receptor source for this set is a woman aged 40 to 49 in good health. Some clones in this sample may be carry-over from other donors' samples.

The CDR3 is CASSPQAGDYEQYF. DNA of the CDR3: TGTGCCAGCAGCCCGCAAGCGGGAGACTACGAGCAGTACTTC. J is TRBJ2-7 and V is TRBV7-3; 8 bases are a match to TRBD2. CDR1 SGHTA and CDR2 FQGTGA come from the germline V gene. Trimming took 5 bases from V and 3 from J; bases not matched to a gene: 6. This CDR3 spans 14 amino acids.

J is TRBJ2-5 and V is TRBV19; D possibly corresponds to TRBD2 (6 bases). Deletions cut 3 bases from V and 1 base from J, with 12 bases between. The CDR3 spans 15 residues. Germline CDR1 is LNHDA and CDR2 is SQIVND (reference sequence). The chain's CDR3 is CASSIIRLVQETQYF. Written as DNA, the CDR3 is TGTGCCAGTAGTATTATCCGACTAGTCCAAGAGACCCAGTACTTC.

This clone has just a few counts. V gene TRBV30 combines with J gene TRBJ1-5; D gene ambiguous. V lost 0 bases and J 5 bases, leaving 8 bases between the germline ends. Germline-derived CDR1 and CDR2 are GTSNPN and SVGIG (reference sequence). The CDR3 totals 13 residues. CDR3 protein: CAWSVTGDQPQHF. The DNA of the CDR3 is TGTGCCTGGAGTGTAACGGGAGATCAGCCCCAGCATTTT.

This chain links TRBV6-6 with TRBJ2-7, with D possibly matching TRBD2 (6 bases). Germline V gene lookup returns CDR1 MNHNY and CDR2 SVGAGI (reference sequence). V was cut by 1 base and J by 4 bases, with 14 bases left in between. The CDR3 runs to 15 residues. The CDR3 DNA reads as TGTGCCAGCAGTTACTTCCGGGACTCCCTGTACGAGCAGTACTTC. It codes for CASSYFRDSLYEQYF.

This chain links TRBV7-2 with TRBJ2-7; 9 bases are shared with TRBD2. From germline, CDR1 is SGHTA and CDR2 FQGNSA. With 2 bases clipped from V and 2 bases from J, the junction kept 4 bases outside the gene matches. The CDR3 is 15 amino acids. The CDR3 sequence: CASSLYPSGTYEQYF. In DNA form, the CDR3 reads TGTGCCAGCAGCTTATATCCTAGCGGGACCTACGAGCAGTACTTC.

This chain joins TRBV19 and TRBJ2-7, with 10 bases that match TRBD2. The V and J ends lost 4 bases and 3 bases, in that order; junction bases with no gene match: 6. The germline CDR1 and CDR2 sequences are LNHDA and SQIVND (reference sequence). The CDR3 runs to 15 residues. The CDR3 DNA follows: TGTGCCAGTAGTAGAACTAGCGGGGCCAACTACGAGCAGTACTTC. Translated, it gives CASSRTSGANYEQYF.

The V and J genes are TRBV18 and TRBJ2-2; TRBD2 matches at 7 bases. V was pared by 3 bases and J by 5 bases, with 9 bases of the junction left unmatched. CDR1 KGHSH and CDR2 LQKENI come from the germline V gene. The length of the CDR3 is 16 residues. The CDR3 sequence is CASSPIGGRGTGELFF. CDR3 nucleotide sequence: TGTGCCAGCTCACCCATCGGCGGGAGAGGTACCGGGGAGCTGTTTTTT.

This sequence joins TRBV30 and TRBJ1-1, with a weak D call TRBD1 (6 bases). V lost 2 bases and J lost 4, with 8 bases in between. This CDR3 contains 12 residues. From germline, CDR1 is GTSNPN and CDR2 SVGIG (reference sequence). CDR3 sequence reads: CAWSTGRTEAFF. Here the CDR3 DNA reads TGTGCCTGGAGTACAGGGCGCACTGAAGCTTTCTTT. The variable domain in full, with the rest retrieved from reference TRBV30 and TRBJ1-1, is SQTIHQWPATLVQPVGSPLSLECTVEGTSNPNLYWYRQAAGRGLQLLFYSVGIGQISSEVPQNLSASRPQDRQFILSSKKLLLSDSGFYLCAWSTGRTEAFFGQGTRLTVV.

The rearrangement links TRBV7-9 to TRBJ2-5; D tentatively fits TRBD1 or TRBD2 (5 bases each). Germline assignment: CDR1 SEHNR and CDR2 FQNEAQ (reference sequence). The CDR3 runs to 17 residues. V was trimmed by 1 base and J by 2 bases, leaving 17 bases between them. This CDR3 reads CASSLVRGPLLQETQYF. The CDR3 coding sequence is TGTGCCAGCAGCTTAGTCCGGGGACCCCTCCTACAAGAGACCCAGTACTTC. Looking up the rest from reference TRBV7-9 and TRBJ2-5 gives the full variable domain: DTGVSQNPRHKITKRGQNVTFRCDPISEHNRLYWYRQTLGQGPEFLTYFQNEAQLEKSRLLSDRFSAERPKGSFSTLEIQRTEQGDSAMYLCASSLVRGPLLQETQYFGPGTRLLVL.